Presented here are 7 T cell receptor beta chains from one specimen sequenced in a study of T cells in Graves' hyperthyroidism and ophthalmopathy. What was amplified from RNA transcripts were TCR beta CDR3 regions. The TCR CDR3 was amplified in a first-round RT-PCR using the HTBI primer set. In TCRdb, the multiplex PCR reads were re-called with MiXCR into one record per CDR3 protein. The table has 300,000 to 450,000 distinct CDR3 sequences, about 13% seen once. The sample consisted of blood. Receptors were obtained from a woman aged 18-35 years with Graves' hyperthyroidism.

This clonotype appeared many times. This rearrangement joins TRBV7-2 to TRBJ2-3; 9 bases agree with TRBD2. CDR3 length: 18 residues. V was pared by 3 bases and J by 4 bases, with 14 bases of the junction left unmatched. The V gene's germline CDR1 is SGHTA and CDR2 FQGNSA. The CDR3 nucleotides read TGTGCCAGCAGCTTGAGGAGGCGGGGGGGCGGGGTGGCAGATACGCAGTATTTT. Its protein is CASSLRRRGGGVADTQYF.

V gene TRBV19 combines with J gene TRBJ2-7, with D perhaps TRBD1 (7 bases). Germline loops: CDR1 LNHDA, CDR2 SQIVND (reference sequence). Between the trimmed V and J ends, which lost 5 bases and 0 bases, there was a span of 17 bases. This CDR3 is built from 16 residues. CDR3 nucleotides: TGTGCCAGTAGTCCGGAGGGACAGTCGAGCTCCTACGAGCAGTACTTC. Translating gives CASSPEGQSSSYEQYF.

This clonotype showed up many times. The CDR3 spells CASSPSGNSYEQYF. CDR3 sequence (DNA): TGTGCCAGCAGCCCCTCCGGGAACTCCTACGAGCAGTACTTC. The chain carries TRBV7-3 and TRBJ2-7; possibly TRBD2 for D (5 bases). The CDR3 covers 14 residues. V lost 5 bases and J lost 0, with 11 bases in between. CDR1 SGHTA and CDR2 FQGTGA come from the germline V gene. Complete variable domain (other parts from reference TRBV7-3 and TRBJ2-7): GAGVSQTPSNKVTEKGKYVELRCDPISGHTALYWYRQSLGQGPEFLIYFQGTGAADDSGLPNDRFFAVRPEGSVSTLKIQRTERGDSAVYLCASSPSGNSYEQYFGPGTRLTVT.

Ten or more counts support this clonotype. The rearrangement joins TRBV11-2 to TRBJ1-6; 7 bases agree with TRBD1. With V trimmed by 5 bases and J by 7 bases, 20 bases remained unmatched. Looked up from germline, CDR1 is SGHAT and CDR2 is FQNNGV. The CDR3 runs to 19 residues. The DNA for the CDR3 is TGTGCCAGCAGCCCGCGAAACAGGGGAGTCGGCCGAATCAATTCACCCCTCCACTTT. Protein: CASSPRNRGVGRINSPLHF.

J is TRBJ2-5 and V is TRBV9; TRBD1 or TRBD2 may be the D gene (5 bases each). CDR3 length equals 13 residues. The V gene's germline CDR1 is SGDLS and CDR2 YYNGEE. V was trimmed by 0 bases and J by 5 bases, leaving 8 bases between them. The CDR3 here is CASSVDEGETQYF. CDR3 nucleotide sequence: TGTGCCAGCAGCGTAGATGAGGGGGAGACCCAGTACTTC.

This clonotype was counted between two and nine times. This chain connects TRBV7-3 to TRBJ1-6; 7 nucleotides match TRBD1. This CDR3 is 15 amino acids long. V lost 1 base, J lost 7 bases, and 4 bases stayed unmatched. CDR1 and CDR2 (germline): SGHTA, FQGTGA. The CDR3 region has the DNA TGTGCCAGCAGCTTAATGGGGACAGAGAATTCACCCCTCCACTTT. It is translated as CASSLMGTENSPLHF.

In its sample, this clonotype was seen many times. V usage is TRBV18 and J usage is TRBJ1-5; perhaps TRBD1 as D (5 bases). This CDR3 is 16 amino acids long. The germline gives CDR1 KGHSH, CDR2 LQKENI. Trimming shortened V by 1 base and J by 8 bases, and 18 bases separated the two germline ends. In nucleotides, the CDR3 is TGTGCCAGCTCACCACGGTCAGGGCCCACAATCGAGCCCCAGCATTTT. It codes for CASSPRSGPTIEPQHF.